The 7 T cell receptor beta chains below come from one sample, sequenced in a study of shared clonotypes between healthy human individuals. TCRdb's table, derived via immunoSEQ multiplex PCR, lists solely in-frame clones and lacks some. The table has some 1 million clones, around four fifths seen once; the top ten hold about 1.4%. Material for sequencing was memory CD4+ T cells sorted from blood. Subset described: CD45RA-negative fraction. These receptors were collected from a man aged 18-30 years in good health.

The CDR3 DNA sequence: TGTGCCAGCAGCCACTCCACGACGGACGGGGGAGGTGAAGCTTTCTTT. Its translation is CASSHSTTDGGGEAFF. The chain has TRBV11-3 and TRBJ1-1; D possibly corresponds to TRBD1 (5 bases). Deletions cut 5 bases from V and 7 bases from J, with 23 bases between. Germline values: CDR1 SGHNT, CDR2 YENEEA. This CDR3 comprises 16 residues. Variable domain in full (rest from reference TRBV11-3 and TRBJ1-1): EAGVVQSPRYKIIEKKQPVAFWCNPISGHNTLYWYLQNLGQGPELLIRYENEEAVDDSQLPKDRFSAERLKGVDSTLKIQPAELGDSAVYLCASSHSTTDGGGEAFFGQGTRLTVV.

The sample holds many counts of this clone. The genes are TRBV6-1 and TRBJ1-1; a possible D gene is TRBD1 (5 bases). The germline V gene has CDR1 MNHNS and CDR2 SASEGT. The CDR3 is 13 amino acids. V was cut by 4 bases and J by 5 bases, with 11 bases left in between. The CDR3 protein is CASSGQLRTEAFF. CDR3 DNA sequence: TGTGCCAGCAGTGGACAGCTTCGGACTGAAGCTTTCTTT.

The rearrangement links TRBV19 to TRBJ1-4; perhaps TRBD1 as D (5 bases). CDR1 is LNHDA, CDR2 SQIVND, per germline (reference sequence). The V end lost 5 bases, the J end lost 8 bases, and 18 bases lay between the germline ends. The CDR3 contains 15 residues. CDR3 region: CASSDYRTPPEKLFF. CDR3 DNA sequence: TGTGCCAGTAGTGACTACAGGACTCCACCAGAAAAACTGTTTTTT.

This chain links TRBV19 with TRBJ2-3; the match to TRBD2 covers 8 bases. CDR3 length: 15 amino acids. The germline gives CDR1 LNHDA, CDR2 SQIVND (reference sequence). V shed 5 bases, J shed 9 bases, and the junction held 13 bases outside the gene matches. The chain's CDR3 is CASSVPPLSGVTQYF. CDR3 in DNA: TGTGCCAGTAGTGTCCCCCCTCTTAGCGGGGTGACGCAGTATTTT.

V is TRBV11-2 and J is TRBJ2-7; D possibly corresponds to TRBD2 (5 bases). The ends were cut back, 5 bases at V and 6 bases at J, with 20 bases in the middle. Germline CDR1 is SGHAT and CDR2 is FQNNGV. This CDR3 has 15 amino acids. In DNA form, the CDR3 reads TGTGCCAGCAGCCGTGAAGGAACTAGAAAAGTCGAGCAGTACTTC. This sequence encodes CASSREGTRKVEQYF.

This rearrangement joins TRBV29-1 to TRBJ2-7, with D hard to call. The V and J ends lost 4 bases and 6 bases respectively, with 13 bases between them. CDR3 length: 12 amino acids. The germline gives CDR1 SQVTM, CDR2 ANQGSEA. The CDR3 sequence is CSVVSGPGEQYF. CDR3 bases: TGCAGCGTTGTAAGTGGGCCTGGCGAGCAGTACTTC.

The gene calls are TRBV28 and TRBJ2-1; a possible D gene is TRBD2 (5 bases). Deletions cut 6 bases from V and 6 bases from J, with 15 bases between. The CDR3 loop spans 14 amino acids. Germline CDR1 MDHEN, CDR2 SYDVKM. The CDR3 protein is CASRGDVRGNEQFF. CDR3 nucleotide sequence: TGTGCCAGCAGAGGTGATGTTCGGGGCAATGAGCAGTTCTTC.